This T cell receptor beta chain was sequenced in a study of T cell repertoires in cytomegalovirus infection. Study-level background: Public TCR beta signatures provided an indication of both CMV infection and a matching HLA type. Study-wide results and limits: Dominant in the ex vivo response were TCR beta clonotypes restricted by HLA-C and specific for CMV. There were carriers of CMV plus the relevant HLA, and cumulative public TCR beta family frequency identified them.

The CDR3 is 14 amino acids. Germline CDR1 SNHLY, CDR2 FYNNEI. The V end lost 4 bases, the J end lost 7 bases, and 14 bases lay between the germline ends. Remarks on this clonotype: Its target is not known.

TCRdb used MiXCR to reprocess the reads, holding one entry per CDR3 protein. The table has approximately 130,000 distinct CDR3 sequences, about 10% seen once. The TCR was taken from a human donor in good health (CMV status not recorded). Some clones in this sample may be carry-over from other donors' samples. The sequenced sample was PBMCs. The chain has TRBV2 and TRBJ2-1; maybe TRBD2 (6 bases). CDR3 loop: CASSGGLARNEQFF. CDR3 sequence (DNA): TGTGCCAGCAGTGGGGGACTTGCCCGGAATGAGCAGTTCTTC.